This entry features one T cell receptor beta chain sequence. The CDR3 has 14 residues. V was clipped by 7 bases and J by 3 bases, with 16 bases between them. Germline CDR1 is MDHEN and CDR2 is SYDVKM. The data are from a study of blood T cell repertoires in COVID-19. Using immunoSEQ multiplex PCR, the repertoire was profiled, and TCRdb retains in-frame clones only, with some absent. This sample has around 230,000 clones, with approximately 82% found just once. The chain has TRBV28 and TRBJ2-7; D may be TRBD2 (6 bases). This TCR was sampled from a man aged 35 to 55 who had recovered from COVID-19. The sample was peripheral blood. The CDR3 region has the DNA TGTGCCAGCATCGGCCGGGACTGGAACTACGAGCAGTACTTC. Translated: CASIGRDWNYEQYF.